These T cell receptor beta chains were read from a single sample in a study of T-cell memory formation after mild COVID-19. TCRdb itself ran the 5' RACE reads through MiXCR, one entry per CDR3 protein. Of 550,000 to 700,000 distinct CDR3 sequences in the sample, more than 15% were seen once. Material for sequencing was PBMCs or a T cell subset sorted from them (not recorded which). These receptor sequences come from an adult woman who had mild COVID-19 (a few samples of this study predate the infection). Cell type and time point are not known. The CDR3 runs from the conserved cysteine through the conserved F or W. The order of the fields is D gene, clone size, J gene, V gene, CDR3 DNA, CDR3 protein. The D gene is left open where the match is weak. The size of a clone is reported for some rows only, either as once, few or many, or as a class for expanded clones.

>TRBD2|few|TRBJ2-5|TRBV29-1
TGCAGCGGCGCCCGGTCAGCGGGGACCCAAGAGACCCAGTACTTC
CSGARSAGTQETQYF
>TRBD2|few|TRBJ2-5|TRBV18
TGTGCCAGCTCACCCCAGGGACTAGCGTACCAAGAGACCCAGTACTTC
CASSPQGLAYQETQYF
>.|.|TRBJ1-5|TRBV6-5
TGTGCCAGCAGGTCCCAGGGACCCAGCAATCAGCCCCAGCATTTT
CASRSQGPSNQPQHF
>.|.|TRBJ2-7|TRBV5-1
TGCGCCAGCAGCGTGAGGGGCTCCTACGAGCAGTACTTC
CASSVRGSYEQYF
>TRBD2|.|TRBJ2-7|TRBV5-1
TGCGCCAGCAGCTTGGTACCTAGCGGGGAAGGCTACGAGCAGTACTTC
CASSLVPSGEGYEQYF
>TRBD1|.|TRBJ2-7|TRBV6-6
TGTGCCAGCAGTCAAAGACAGGGGGCGTACGAGCAGTACTTC
CASSQRQGAYEQYF
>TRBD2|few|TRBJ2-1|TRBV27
TGTGCCAGCAGGAGGGGCGGGAGGGCCTTGAATGAGCAGTTCTTC
CASRRGGRALNEQFF
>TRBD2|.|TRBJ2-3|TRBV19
TGTGCCAGTTCACTAGCGGGGATCTCCGATACGCAGTATTTT
CASSLAGISDTQYF
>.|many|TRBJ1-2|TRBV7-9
TGTGCCAGCAGCTTAGAGGAGACAGGCGTCTATGGCTACACCTTC
CASSLEETGVYGYTF
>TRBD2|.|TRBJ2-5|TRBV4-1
TGCGCCAGCAGCCAAACACTAGCGGGGGGTCCCCAAGAGACCCAGTACTTC
CASSQTLAGGPQETQYF
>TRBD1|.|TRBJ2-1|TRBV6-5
TGTGCCAGCAGCCGCTCGACGACAGGGGCCTACAATGAGCAGTTCTTC
CASSRSTTGAYNEQFF
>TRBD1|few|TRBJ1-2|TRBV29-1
TGCAGCGGTACAGGGGACTATGGCTACACCTTC
CSGTGDYGYTF
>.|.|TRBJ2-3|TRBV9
TGTGCCAGCAGCGTCCCTTCCGCCGGGGCGTCGAACACAGATACGCAGTATTTT
CASSVPSAGASNTDTQYF
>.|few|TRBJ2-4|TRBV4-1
TGCGCCAGCAGCCAAGAGACAGCAGAAAACATTCAGTACTTC
CASSQETAENIQYF
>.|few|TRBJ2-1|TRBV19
TGTGCCAGTAGTATAGGAGTGAGGGCGAGCTCCTACAATGAGCAGTTCTTC
CASSIGVRASSYNEQFF
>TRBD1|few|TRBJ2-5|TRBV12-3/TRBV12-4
TGTGCCAGCAGTTTAACCGACAGGGGAGAGACCCAGTACTTC
CASSLTDRGETQYF
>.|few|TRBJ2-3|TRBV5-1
TGCGCCAGCAGGGCTGCGACAGATACGCAGTATTTT
CASRAATDTQYF
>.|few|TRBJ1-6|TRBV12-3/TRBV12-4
TGTGCCAGCTCCTCGGAGGGGGGGAATTCACCCCTCCACTTT
CASSSEGGNSPLHF
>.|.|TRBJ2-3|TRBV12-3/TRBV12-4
TGTGCCAGCAGTTCTACGGCGAGCGTGCAGTATTTT
CASSSTASVQYF
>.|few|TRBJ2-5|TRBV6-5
TGTGCCAGCAGTAGACTAGGAGGCGTGAGAGAGACCCAGTACTTC
CASSRLGGVRETQYF
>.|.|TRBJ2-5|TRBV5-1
TGCGCCAGCAGCTACCGAGGGACTCTTCTCACCCAGTACTTC
CASSYRGTLLTQYF
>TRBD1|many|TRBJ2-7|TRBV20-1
TGCAGTGCTAGAGATCCCGCCCGACAGGGTTCCTACGAGCAGTACTTC
CSARDPARQGSYEQYF
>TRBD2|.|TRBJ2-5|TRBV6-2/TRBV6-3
TGTGCCAGCAGTTTCATACTAGCGGGAGTCCAAGAGACCCAGTACTTC
CASSFILAGVQETQYF
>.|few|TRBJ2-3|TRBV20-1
TGCAGTGCTAGTTTGAGTAGCGTTATCACAGATACGCAGTATTTT
CSASLSSVITDTQYF
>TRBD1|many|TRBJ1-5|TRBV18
TGTGCCAGCTCACCACCGGGACAGAATCAGCCCCAGCATTTT
CASSPPGQNQPQHF
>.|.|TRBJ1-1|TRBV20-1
TGCAGTGCTAGAGATCACCCGACGAACACTGAAGCTTTCTTT
CSARDHPTNTEAFF
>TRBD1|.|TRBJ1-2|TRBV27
TGTGCCAGCAGTCGGGACAGGGGGGGATCGGACTATGGCTACGCCTTC
CASSRDRGGSDYGYAF